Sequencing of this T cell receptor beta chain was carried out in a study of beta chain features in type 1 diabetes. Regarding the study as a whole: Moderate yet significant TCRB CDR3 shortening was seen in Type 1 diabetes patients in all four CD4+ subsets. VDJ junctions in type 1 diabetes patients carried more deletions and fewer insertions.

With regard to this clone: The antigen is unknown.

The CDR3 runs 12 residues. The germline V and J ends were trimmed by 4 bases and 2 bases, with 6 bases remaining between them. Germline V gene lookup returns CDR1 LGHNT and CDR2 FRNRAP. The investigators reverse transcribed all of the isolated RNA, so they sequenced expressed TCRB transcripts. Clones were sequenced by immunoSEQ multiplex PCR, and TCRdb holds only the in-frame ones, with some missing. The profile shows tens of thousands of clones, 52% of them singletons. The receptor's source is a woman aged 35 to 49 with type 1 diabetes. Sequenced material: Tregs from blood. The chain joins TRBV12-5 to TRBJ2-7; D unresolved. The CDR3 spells CASGYSAYEQYF. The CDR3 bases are TGTGCTAGTGGTTACTCCGCCTACGAGCAGTACTTC.